These 22 T cell receptor beta chains originate from one sample sequenced in a study of vaccination and CD4 T cells after COVID-19. Scientists ran DNA taken from cultured CD4+ T cells through the Oncomine TCR Beta short-read assay for sequencing. After culture, CD4+ T cells served as the source for genomic DNA extraction. TCRdb re-called the PCR reads through MiXCR, storing one row per CDR3 protein. Among around 10,000 distinct CDR3 sequences listed, about 33% were seen once. Treatment reported: roughly ten-day PBMC culture with coronavirus spike peptide pools or control peptides (ViraFEST assay). Gathering of the CD4+ T cells, from the unexposed donor, took place before the COVID-19 pandemic (2011-2018). These receptors' targets are unknown. The sample taken for sequencing was CD4+ T cells from blood, cultured in vitro. The receptors come from a human donor in good health.

V and J are TRBV6-1 and TRBJ2-1; D tentatively reads TRBD1 or TRBD2 (5 bases each). Trimming removed 6 bases from V and 5 bases from J, with 17 bases in between. The CDR3 is 15 amino acids. Germline V gene lookup returns CDR1 MNHNS and CDR2 SASEGT. The CDR3 DNA sequence: TGTGCCAGCAGAAGTTCCGGGACCTTGGACAATGAGCAGTTCTTC. Residues: CASRSSGTLDNEQFF.

The chain combines TRBV27 with TRBJ2-1; 7 bases line up with TRBD2. The CDR3 runs to 17 residues. V lost 3 bases to trimming and J lost 0 bases; unmatched junction nucleotides: 8. From germline, CDR1 is MNHEY and CDR2 SMNVEV (reference sequence). Written as DNA, the CDR3 is TGTGCCAGCAGTTTGCTCCCTGGCGGGAGCTCCTACAATGAGCAGTTCTTC. Amino acid sequence: CASSLLPGGSSYNEQFF.

By sample fraction, this clonotype is medium-sized. The rearrangement uses TRBV7-3 and TRBJ2-1, with D tentatively TRBD2 (6 bases). The CDR3 is made up of 14 amino acids. Germline values: CDR1 SGHTA, CDR2 FQGTGA. V was trimmed by 5 bases and J by 6 bases, leaving 14 bases between them. CDR3 DNA sequence: TGTGCCAGCAGCGTCTTTAGCGGACCCAATGAGCAGTTCTTC. As protein: CASSVFSGPNEQFF. The full variable domain, in which reference TRBV7-3 and TRBJ2-1 provide the parts outside the CDR3, is GAGVSQTPSNKVTEKGKYVELRCDPISGHTALYWYRQSLGQGPEFLIYFQGTGAADDSGLPNDRFFAVRPEGSVSTLKIQRTERGDSAVYLCASSVFSGPNEQFFGPGTRLTVL.

The chain recombines TRBV19 with TRBJ2-7; D ambiguous. The CDR3 is 15 amino acids. V was clipped by 3 bases and J by 5 bases, with 17 bases between them. Germline V CDR1 and CDR2: LNHDA, SQIVND (reference sequence). The chain's CDR3 is CASSIAFLRRHEQYF. The CDR3, as DNA: TGTGCCAGTAGTATCGCGTTCCTCCGAAGACACGAGCAGTACTTC.

The V gene is TRBV7-2, the J gene TRBJ2-1, with D hard to call. The V end lost 3 bases, the J end lost 2 bases, and 2 bases lay between the germline ends. The CDR3 extends over 12 amino acids. Germline V gene sequence: CDR1 SGHTA, CDR2 FQGNSA. The CDR3 DNA follows: TGTGCCAGCAGCTTTCCCTACAATGAGCAGTTCTTC. Its translation: CASSFPYNEQFF. The variable domain in full, with the rest retrieved from reference TRBV7-2 and TRBJ2-1, is GAGVSQSPSNKVTEKGKDVELRCDPISGHTALYWYRQSLGQGLEFLIYFQGNSAPDKSGLPSDRFSAERTGGSVSTLTIQRTQQEDSAVYLCASSFPYNEQFFGPGTRLTVL.

The J gene is TRBJ2-5, the V gene TRBV20-1, with no clear D. The CDR3 has 14 residues. CDR1 and CDR2 (germline): DFQATT, SNEGSKA (reference sequence). The germline V and J ends were trimmed by 0 bases and 2 bases, with 10 bases remaining between them. In nucleotides, the CDR3 is TGCAGTGCTAGAGAGGACGCTATTCAAGAGACCCAGTACTTC. It is translated as CSAREDAIQETQYF.

The chain uses TRBV20-1 and TRBJ1-1, with a weak D call TRBD1 (6 bases). The CDR3 length is 11 residues. Germline V lookup: CDR1 DFQATT, CDR2 SNEGSKA (reference sequence). The germline V and J ends were trimmed by 2 bases and 11 bases, with 12 bases remaining between them. The CDR3 spells CSARSLTGAFF. The CDR3 DNA is TGCAGTGCTAGAAGCCTCACAGGGGCTTTCTTT.

This clonotype was counted between two and nine times. The chain carries TRBV19 and TRBJ2-5; perhaps TRBD1 as D (5 bases). With 3 bases removed from V and 2 bases from J, the gap between germline ends came to 10 bases. Looked up from germline, CDR1 is LNHDA and CDR2 is SQIVND (reference sequence). CDR3 size: 14 residues. The CDR3 sequence is CASSMMTAQETQYF. CDR3 coding DNA: TGTGCCAGTAGTATGATGACAGCTCAAGAGACCCAGTACTTC. The full variable domain, in which reference TRBV19 and TRBJ2-5 provide the parts outside the CDR3, is DGGITQSPKYLFRKEGQNVTLSCEQNLNHDAMYWYRQDPGQGLRLIYYSQIVNDFQKGDIAEGYSVSREKKESFPLTVTSAQKNPTAFYLCASSMMTAQETQYFGPGTRLLVL.

This clonotype was seen only a few times. The chain recombines TRBV7-2 with TRBJ2-2; no reliable D call. CDR1 is SGHTA and CDR2 is FQGNSA in the germline V gene. The CDR3 covers 12 residues. The ends were cut back, 5 bases at V and 8 bases at J, with 9 bases in the middle. CDR3 nucleotides: TGTGCCAGCAGCCTGCTAGGGGGGGAGCTGTTTTTT. As protein: CASSLLGGELFF.

There are a few counts of this clonotype. The chain recombines TRBV7-2 with TRBJ1-1; 7 nucleotides agree with TRBD1. CDR3 length: 15 residues. V gave up 1 base and J gave up 1 base; unmatched junction bases: 3. Germline V gene sequence: CDR1 SGHTA, CDR2 FQGNSA. The CDR3 sequence: CASSLGDRRNTEAFF. In DNA, the CDR3 is TGTGCCAGCAGCTTAGGGGACAGAAGGAACACTGAAGCTTTCTTT.

The CDR3 region has the DNA TGTGCCAGCAGCTTTTCGGGCTACGAGCAGTACTTC. Translating gives CASSFSGYEQYF. The chain uses TRBV7-2 and TRBJ2-7; no firm D call. The germline gives CDR1 SGHTA, CDR2 FQGNSA. This CDR3 contains 12 residues. Trimming took off 3 bases at V and 3 bases at J, with 6 bases between the two ends.

This clonotype was observed a few times. This chain joins TRBV5-3 and TRBJ1-5; D uncertain. TRBV5-3 qualifies as an ORF whose function is uncertain. The CDR3 is 13 residues long. V gave up 0 bases and J gave up 6 bases, with 7 bases separating them. The CDR3 protein is CARSLARSQPQHF. The CDR3 DNA follows: TGTGCCAGAAGCTTGGCTAGGAGTCAGCCCCAGCATTTT.

This clonotype appeared a few times. The V gene is TRBV27, the J gene TRBJ2-7; no definite D call. The CDR3 has 12 residues. CDR1 MNHEY and CDR2 SMNVEV come from the germline V gene (reference sequence). V lost 5 bases, J lost 2 bases, and 7 bases lay in between. This CDR3 reads CASSLLTYEQYF. The CDR3 nucleotides read TGTGCCAGCAGTCTCCTTACCTACGAGCAGTACTTC.

This chain connects TRBV14 to TRBJ1-1, with D unclear. Germline V gene lookup returns CDR1 SGHDN and CDR2 FVKESK. Between the trimmed V and J ends, which lost 3 bases and 1 base, there was a span of 15 bases. This CDR3 is 16 amino acids long. The CDR3 nucleotides read TGTGCCAGCAGCCAGGGAGGGTGGCAGAGGAACACTGAAGCTTTCTTT. Protein sequence: CASSQGGWQRNTEAFF.

This clonotype occurred a few times. The V and J genes are TRBV6-1 and TRBJ2-6; possible D gene TRBD1, 8 bases. The CDR3 runs to 17 residues. The germline gives CDR1 MNHNS, CDR2 SASEGT. V shed 7 bases and J shed 1 base, with 17 bases lying between them. This CDR3 reads CASTRVQGGSGANVLTF. The CDR3 DNA reads as TGTGCCAGCACCCGAGTACAGGGGGGGTCTGGGGCCAACGTCCTGACTTTC.

This chain links TRBV20-1 with TRBJ2-3; no reliable D call. Trimming removed 5 bases at V and 0 bases at J, with 12 bases between. The V gene's germline CDR1 is DFQATT and CDR2 SNEGSKA (reference sequence). This CDR3 spans 14 amino acids. The CDR3 region has the DNA TGCAGTGCTGTCGGCGGCGCCAGCACAGATACGCAGTATTTT. Translation: CSAVGGASTDTQYF.

This chain links TRBV6-1 with TRBJ1-5, with D possibly TRBD1 on 6 matching bases. This CDR3 is 15 amino acids long. V lost 4 bases, J lost 3 bases, and 13 bases lay in between. From germline, CDR1 is MNHNS and CDR2 SASEGT. CDR3 loop: CASSVSQGFNQPQHF. The CDR3, as DNA: TGTGCCAGCAGTGTCAGCCAGGGGTTCAATCAGCCCCAGCATTTT.

This clonotype was seen a handful of times. V usage is TRBV19 and J usage is TRBJ1-1; D might be TRBD1 (5 bases). CDR1 LNHDA and CDR2 SQIVND come from the germline V gene (reference sequence). Trimming took off 1 base at V and 3 bases at J, with 12 bases between the two ends. The CDR3 is 15 amino acids. In DNA, the CDR3 is TGTGCCAGTAGTATAGGGGACCGGGGGGACACTGAAGCTTTCTTT. It codes for CASSIGDRGDTEAFF.

This clonotype was observed a handful of times. The chain is built from TRBV21-1 and TRBJ1-6. TRBV21-1 is tagged as a pseudogene. The CDR3 spans 18 residues. Written as DNA, the CDR3 is TGTGCCAGCAGCAAAGAGTGGCTCGGAGGGGACTATAATTCACCCCTCCACTTT. The encoded protein is CASSKEWLGGDYNSPLHF.

The gene calls are TRBV27 and TRBJ1-5, with D possibly matching TRBD1 (5 bases). The V gene lost 7 bases and the J gene lost 4 bases, with 14 bases spanning the gap. The CDR3 is made up of 14 amino acids. Germline CDR1 is MNHEY and CDR2 is SMNVEV (reference sequence). DNA of the CDR3: TGTGCCAGCAATCAGCACGGGGGAAATCAGCCCCAGCATTTT. Translating it yields CASNQHGGNQPQHF.

This chain connects TRBV6-2 or TRBV6-3 to TRBJ1-5; D is perhaps TRBD1 (6 bases). From germline, CDR1 is MNHEY and CDR2 SVGEGT. CDR3 length equals 17 residues. With 0 bases removed from V and 3 bases from J, the gap between germline ends came to 15 bases. The DNA of the CDR3 is TGTGCCAGCAGTTACTCGACCCGGGACACTTACAATCAGCCCCAGCATTTT. It codes for CASSYSTRDTYNQPQHF.

This clonotype appeared once. J is TRBJ1-1 and V is TRBV9; no definite D call. The germline V and J ends were trimmed by 4 bases and 7 bases, with 17 bases remaining between them. The CDR3 extends over 14 amino acids. CDR1 SGDLS and CDR2 YYNGEE come from the germline V gene. The CDR3 protein is CASSPPSPPGEAFF. CDR3 in DNA: TGTGCCAGCAGCCCCCCATCACCCCCGGGTGAAGCTTTCTTT.